The rows below give T cell receptor beta chains drawn from one sample of a study of blood T cell repertoires in COVID-19. The repertoire was sequenced with immunoSEQ multiplex PCR; TCRdb's copy has only in-frame clones and lacks some. The profile shows about 69,000 clones, 84% of them singletons. Sequenced sample: peripheral blood. These receptor sequences come from a man in his fifties with COVID-19, enrolled during active disease. The CDR3 runs from the conserved cysteine through the conserved F or W. The D gene is left open where the match is weak. Some rows have no size entry. The others give once, few or many, or a class for an expanded clone.

v_gene	j_gene	d_gene	abundance	CDR3aa	CDR3nt
TRBV6-6	TRBJ1-1	-	-	CASSYSFGNTEAFF	TGTGCCAGCAGTTACTCGTTCGGGAACACTGAAGCTTTCTTT
TRBV4-1	TRBJ2-3	-	-	CASSQAQLNTQYF	TGCGCCAGCAGCCAAGCACAGCTGAATACGCAGTATTTT
TRBV4-2	TRBJ2-5	-	-	CASSQGRGAGGETQYF	TGTGCCAGCAGCCAAGGACGGGGGGCGGGTGGAGAGACCCAGTACTTC
TRBV6-4	TRBJ2-7	-	-	CASRRVRSYEQYF	TGTGCCAGTCGCAGGGTTAGATCCTACGAGCAGTACTTC
TRBV2	TRBJ2-1	-	once	CASLQGESSYNEQFF	TGTGCCAGCCTCCAGGGTGAAAGCTCCTACAATGAGCAGTTCTTC
TRBV19	TRBJ1-1	TRBD1	-	CASSARTGGWITEAFF	TGTGCCAGTAGTGCACGGACAGGGGGCTGGATAACTGAAGCTTTCTTT
TRBV5-5	TRBJ2-3	TRBD1	-	CASSYHWRGGRGTDTQYF	TGTGCCAGCAGCTATCATTGGCGAGGGGGCCGAGGCACAGATACGCAGTATTTT
TRBV12-5	TRBJ2-1	-	-	CASGLRGPSSYNEQFF	TGTGCTAGTGGTTTGAGAGGGCCCAGCTCCTACAATGAGCAGTTCTTC
TRBV7-3	TRBJ2-3	TRBD2	-	CASSLIGGGIDTQYF	TGTGCCAGCAGCTTAATCGGCGGGGGTATAGATACGCAGTATTTT
TRBV3-1/TRBV3-2	TRBJ1-5	-	-	CASSQTSQGRQPQHF	TGTGCCAGCAGCCAAACTTCGCAGGGTCGTCAGCCCCAGCATTTT
TRBV19	TRBJ2-3	TRBD2	-	CASTSSGGADTQYF	TGTGCCAGTACCTCTAGCGGGGGGGCAGATACGCAGTATTTT
TRBV6-5	TRBJ1-1	-	few	CASSYAGLNTEAFF	TGTGCCAGCAGTTACGCAGGGTTAAACACTGAAGCTTTCTTT
TRBV5-1	TRBJ1-1	-	-	CASSLGQAQSEAFF	TGCGCCAGCAGCTTGGGACAGGCACAATCTGAAGCTTTCTTT
TRBV4-3	TRBJ2-7	TRBD1	few	CASSQDRGGVEQYF	TGCGCCAGCAGCCAGGACAGGGGGGGGGTCGAGCAGTACTTC
TRBV19	TRBJ1-6	TRBD1	-	CASKTDRVNSPLHF	TGTGCCAGTAAGACGGACAGGGTTAATTCACCCCTCCACTTT
TRBV5-5	TRBJ1-6	-	-	CASSFRGRGLSPLHF	TGTGCCAGCAGCTTTAGAGGGAGGGGGTTGTCACCCCTCCACTTT
TRBV7-6	TRBJ1-2	TRBD1	-	CASSLGQGIRYGYTF	TGTGCCAGCAGCCTGGGACAGGGTATCCGGTATGGCTACACCTTC
TRBV5-1	TRBJ2-2	-	-	CASSLTGNTGELFF	TGCGCCAGCAGCTTGACAGGGAACACCGGGGAGCTGTTTTTT
TRBV4-3	TRBJ1-1	TRBD1	-	CASSQDLLARQGFNTEAFF	TGCGCCAGCAGCCAAGATTTGCTAGCGAGACAGGGGTTTAACACTGAAGCTTTCTTT
TRBV7-2	TRBJ1-2	-	-	CASSQQKTGGYGYTF	TGTGCCAGCAGCCAACAGAAGACAGGAGGCTATGGCTACACCTTC
TRBV19	TRBJ1-5	TRBD1	once	CASSILTGLSNQPQHF	TGTGCCAGTAGTATCTTGACAGGGCTTAGCAATCAGCCCCAGCATTTT
TRBV6-2/TRBV6-3	TRBJ2-7	-	-	CASSSRTSWTYEQYF	TGTGCCAGCAGTTCCCGGACATCTTGGACGTACGAGCAGTACTTC
TRBV7-9	TRBJ2-1	TRBD2	-	CASSLALAGGPRQFF	TGTGCCAGCAGCTTAGCCCTAGCGGGGGGGCCTCGGCAGTTCTTC
TRBV19	TRBJ2-1	TRBD1	-	CASGGTGWNEQFF	TGTGCCAGTGGGGGGACAGGGTGGAATGAGCAGTTCTTC
TRBV7-9	TRBJ1-5	-	-	CASSLQDSNQPQHF	TGTGCCAGCAGCCTACAGGATAGCAATCAGCCCCAGCATTTT
TRBV19	TRBJ2-2	TRBD1	-	CATTDRGGTGELFF	TGTGCCACCACGGACAGGGGGGGGACCGGGGAGCTGTTTTTT
TRBV2	TRBJ2-4	TRBD2	-	CASGQAGGRKNIQYF	TGTGCCAGCGGGCAAGCGGGGGGGCGCAAAAACATTCAGTACTTC
TRBV5-4	TRBJ2-1	-	once	CASSPDKYWYNEQFF	TGTGCCAGCAGCCCGGACAAATATTGGTACAATGAGCAGTTCTTC
TRBV27	TRBJ1-4	TRBD1	-	CASSRTGQGPWEKLFF	TGTGCCAGCAGTCGCACTGGACAGGGCCCTTGGGAAAAACTGTTTTTT
TRBV5-5	TRBJ2-7	-	-	CASSLERSSSYEQYF	TGTGCCAGCAGCTTGGAACGATCGAGCTCCTACGAGCAGTACTTC
TRBV23-1	TRBJ1-4	-	-	CASSQSRGALNEKLFF	TGCGCCAGCAGTCAATCGCGGGGCGCCCTTAATGAAAAACTGTTTTTT
TRBV6-1	TRBJ1-2	TRBD1	-	CASSEASTGAGYTF	TGTGCCAGCAGTGAAGCGTCGACAGGGGCTGGCTACACCTTC
TRBV10-3	TRBJ1-2	-	-	CAISEDSGGYYGYTF	TGTGCCATCAGTGAGGACAGCGGGGGTTACTATGGCTACACCTTC
TRBV9	TRBJ2-5	TRBD2	-	CASSVDPAGAGETQYF	TGTGCCAGCAGCGTAGATCCAGCGGGGGCGGGGGAGACCCAGTACTTC
TRBV5-1	TRBJ1-1	-	-	CASSFRDLGDTEAFF	TGCGCCAGCAGCTTTCGGGATTTAGGAGACACTGAAGCTTTCTTT
TRBV3-1/TRBV3-2	TRBJ2-3	TRBD2	-	CASSLLAGAQGDTQYF	TGTGCCAGCAGCCTACTAGCGGGGGCCCAGGGAGATACGCAGTATTTT
TRBV13	TRBJ2-4	-	-	CASSLSPPNWAKNIQYF	TGTGCCAGCAGCCTGAGTCCTCCAAACTGGGCCAAAAACATTCAGTACTTC
TRBV14	TRBJ1-6	TRBD1	-	CASSQVTGVAGSPLHF	TGTGCCAGCAGCCAAGTTACAGGGGTGGCCGGGTCACCCCTCCACTTT
TRBV12-3/TRBV12-4	TRBJ1-3	-	once	CASFTGNTIYF	TGTGCCAGCTTCACTGGAAACACCATATATTTT
TRBV13	TRBJ2-5	TRBD2	-	CASSLAVSAGGAETQYF	TGTGCCAGCAGCTTAGCAGTCTCGGCGGGGGGCGCAGAGACCCAGTACTTC
TRBV5-8	TRBJ2-6	-	-	CASSFGQTSGANVLTF	TGTGCCAGCAGCTTTGGACAGACCTCTGGGGCCAACGTCCTGACTTTC
TRBV6-2/TRBV6-3	TRBJ1-3	-	-	CASSPQRGSGNTIYF	TGTGCCAGCAGTCCCCAGCGAGGGTCTGGAAACACCATATATTTT
TRBV7-9	TRBJ1-4	TRBD1	-	CASSLQGGREKLFF	TGTGCCAGCAGCTTACAGGGGGGACGGGAAAAACTGTTTTTT
TRBV5-4	TRBJ1-1	TRBD1	-	CASSLQDRGATEAFF	TGTGCCAGCAGCTTGCAGGACAGGGGTGCCACTGAAGCTTTCTTT
TRBV3-1/TRBV3-2	TRBJ1-2	TRBD1	once	CASSQESTGRGYTF	TGTGCCAGCAGCCAAGAGTCGACAGGGCGTGGCTACACCTTC
TRBV7-9	TRBJ2-1	-	-	CASSTNEQFF	TGTGCCAGCTCCACGAATGAGCAGTTCTTC